The 15 T cell receptor beta chains below were found in one sample sequenced in a study of blood T cell repertoires in COVID-19. Using immunoSEQ multiplex PCR, the repertoire was profiled, and TCRdb retains in-frame clones only, with some absent. The table lists about 170,000 clones, around 82% of them singletons, with over 9.5% in the top ten. Sequences were obtained from peripheral blood. The source of these receptors is a woman of 80 years or more with active or convalescent COVID-19.

The V call is TRBV10-1, the J call TRBJ2-7; 8 bases fit TRBD1. J gave up 6 bases and V 2 bases, and 9 bases lay outside the gene matches. Germline V CDR1 and CDR2: WNHNN, SYGVQD (reference sequence). This CDR3 spans 15 amino acids. CDR3 bases: TGCGCCAGCAGTGAGCTCGTCCAGGGGGCCAGCGAGCAGTACTTC. Translated: CASSELVQGASEQYF.

This chain joins TRBV10-1 and TRBJ2-1, with a weak D call TRBD2 (6 bases). CDR3 size: 13 residues. V shed 0 bases and J shed 7 bases, with 7 bases lying between them. CDR1 is WNHNN, CDR2 SYGVQD, per germline (reference sequence). The chain's CDR3 is CASSESGRNEQFF. The CDR3 region has the DNA TGCGCCAGCAGTGAGTCGGGGAGGAATGAGCAGTTCTTC.

V is TRBV4-1 and J is TRBJ1-5; D not certain. CDR3 length equals 15 residues. V lost 0 bases to trimming and J lost 1 base, with 7 bases between them. Germline V gene lookup returns CDR1 MGHRA and CDR2 YSYEKL. For the CDR3, the DNA is TGCGCCAGCAGCCAAGATTCCGGGAGCAATCAGCCCCAGCATTTT. Its translation is CASSQDSGSNQPQHF.

In this sample, this clone turned up a few times. The V gene is TRBV5-1, the J gene TRBJ2-5; 7 bases agree with TRBD1. There are 13 residues in the CDR3. Unmatched junction bases numbered 5, after V lost 4 bases and J lost 5 bases. Germline values: CDR1 SGHRS, CDR2 YFSETQ. CDR3 amino acids: CASSVPRGETQYF. The CDR3 region has the DNA TGCGCCAGCAGCGTCCCCAGGGGGGAGACCCAGTACTTC.

The rearrangement joins TRBV9 to TRBJ1-5; a weak D match, TRBD1 (5 bases). V was trimmed by 1 base and J by 5 bases, leaving 10 bases between them. This CDR3 comprises 14 residues. Germline V lookup: CDR1 SGDLS, CDR2 YYNGEE. CDR3 amino acids: CASSVRGIDQPQHF. In DNA form, the CDR3 reads TGTGCCAGCAGCGTACGGGGGATTGATCAGCCCCAGCATTTT.

V usage is TRBV2 and J usage is TRBJ1-4; no clear D gene. The CDR3 runs to 16 residues. CDR1 and CDR2 from the germline V gene are SNHLY and FYNNEI. V was clipped by 2 bases and J by 4 bases, with 14 bases between them. CDR3 sequence (DNA): TGTGCCAGCAGTGAAACCCCGAGCCCCATTAATGAAAAACTGTTTTTT. Translated, it gives CASSETPSPINEKLFF.

The chain uses TRBV15 and TRBJ2-7, with 8 bases aligning to TRBD1. Germline V gives CDR1 LNHNV, CDR2 YYDKDF (reference sequence). The CDR3 sequence is 16 residues long. J was trimmed by 1 base and V by 1 base; bases with no gene match: 6. CDR3: CATSRAGTGGSYEQYF. The CDR3 coding sequence is TGTGCCACCAGCAGAGCCGGGACAGGCGGATCCTACGAGCAGTACTTC.

The V call is TRBV6-5, the J call TRBJ1-4, with D perhaps TRBD1 (6 bases). V was pared by 6 bases and J by 8 bases, with 19 bases between. This CDR3 is built from 15 residues. CDR1 is MNHEY and CDR2 is SVGAGI in the germline V gene. The CDR3 is CASSSVGRGSEKLFF. The CDR3 coding sequence is TGTGCCAGCAGCTCGGTGGGCAGGGGATCAGAAAAACTGTTTTTT.

The chain is built from TRBV5-8 and TRBJ1-2, with 10 positions matching TRBD1. The CDR3 is made up of 15 amino acids. V lost 4 bases, J lost 4 bases, and 7 bases stayed unmatched. CDR1 SGHTS and CDR2 YDEGEE come from the germline V gene. The CDR3 nucleotides read TGTGCCAGCAGCCCGGACAGGGGGTCGTTCTATGGCTACACCTTC. Protein sequence: CASSPDRGSFYGYTF. The variable domain in full, completed from reference TRBV5-8 and TRBJ1-2, reads EAGVTQSPTHLIKTRGQQATLRCSPISGHTSVYWYQQALGLGLQFLLWYDEGEERNRGNFPPRFSGRQFPNYSSELNVNALELEDSALYLCASSPDRGSFYGYTFGSGTRLTVV.

The chain combines TRBV2 with TRBJ2-5; no firm D call. Germline CDR1 is SNHLY and CDR2 is FYNNEI. This CDR3 is built from 13 residues. V lost 7 bases to trimming and J lost 2 bases, with 11 bases between them. DNA for the CDR3: TGTGCCAGCAATGGCAGGCCTCAAGAGACCCAGTACTTC. Amino acids: CASNGRPQETQYF.

The chain is built from TRBV7-8 and TRBJ1-6; D gene unclear. The CDR3 has 15 residues. Germline CDR1 and CDR2: SGHVS and FQNEAQ. V was pared by 4 bases and J by 4 bases, with 11 bases between. The CDR3 DNA follows: TGTGCCAGCAGCTCGACACCCTCATATAATTCACCCCTCCACTTT. Translation: CASSSTPSYNSPLHF. The full variable domain, its missing parts supplied by reference TRBV7-8 and TRBJ1-6, is GAGVSQSPRYKVAKRGQDVALRCDPISGHVSLFWYQQALGQGPEFLTYFQNEAQLDKSGLPSDRFFAERPEGSVSTLKIQRTQQEDSAVYLCASSSTPSYNSPLHFGNGTRLTVT.

J is TRBJ1-1 and V is TRBV7-9; D unclear. V dropped 6 bases and J dropped 5 bases, with 19 bases sitting between them. Germline CDR1 and CDR2: SEHNR and FQNEAQ (reference sequence). The CDR3 runs to 15 residues. DNA for the CDR3: TGTGCCAGCAGTATTCCTAAGGGAGCGGGTACTGAAGCTTTCTTT. Translated, it gives CASSIPKGAGTEAFF.

The chain joins TRBV5-4 to TRBJ1-4; D perhaps matches TRBD1 (5 bases). The ends were cut back, 2 bases at V and 8 bases at J, with 13 bases in the middle. CDR1 is SGHNT and CDR2 is YYREEE in the germline V gene (reference sequence). The CDR3 extends over 14 amino acids. DNA for the CDR3: TGTGCCAGCAGCTTACGGGATGGGGGGGAAAAACTGTTTTTT. This sequence encodes CASSLRDGGEKLFF.

The CDR3, as DNA: TGCGCCAGCAGCCCTGCAACAGGGGAAAATTCACCCCTCCACTTT. Translated: CASSPATGENSPLHF. The J gene is TRBJ1-6, the V gene TRBV5-1; 7 bases fit TRBD1. V lost 4 bases and J lost 7; bases outside the gene matches: 8. CDR1 is SGHRS and CDR2 is YFSETQ in the germline V gene. There are 15 residues in the CDR3.

The rearrangement joins TRBV11-3 to TRBJ2-1; 8 bases align to TRBD2. The CDR3 has 14 amino acids. V lost 4 bases to trimming and J lost 9 bases; unmatched junction nucleotides: 8. Germline CDR1 is SGHNT and CDR2 is YENEEA. In DNA form, the CDR3 reads TGTGCCAGCAGCTCCTTAGCGGGATTAGGTGAGCAGTTCTTC. This translates into CASSSLAGLGEQFF.